Below are 19 T cell receptor beta chains sequenced from a single sample in a study of a mutant IDH1 vaccine in newly diagnosed glioma. TCRdb keeps only in-frame clones here, not all; method: immunoSEQ multiplex PCR. The repertoire holds about 66,000 clones, with 65% to 85% as singletons. The time point here: week 11, during vaccination. One vaccine dose held 300 ug of mutant IDH1 20-mer peptide and came with topical imiquimod. Their cognate antigens are unknown. Material: PBMCs, obtained from a glioma patient whose treatment included an IDH1 peptide vaccine. The receptors stem from a woman in her forties or fifties with glioma.

CDR3 amino acids: CSVTGTGNSGNTIYF. CDR3 nucleotides: TGCAGCGTTACCGGGACAGGGAATTCTGGAAACACCATATATTTT. The chain employs TRBV29-1 and TRBJ1-3; TRBD1 matches 9 bases. The CDR3 runs to 15 residues. The V gene's germline CDR1 is SQVTM and CDR2 ANQGSEA. J was trimmed by 1 base and V by 5 bases; bases with no gene match: 6.

The V call is TRBV4-2, the J call TRBJ2-1; 7 positions match TRBD2. This CDR3 region has 16 residues. The germline gives CDR1 LGHNA, CDR2 YNFKEQ. The V segment lost 2 bases and the J segment 7 bases; nucleotides outside the gene matches: 11. The CDR3 DNA reads TGTGCCAGCAGCCAACTACTAGCGACAAGGGGAAATGAGCAGTTCTTC. It yields the protein CASSQLLATRGNEQFF.

V is TRBV18 and J is TRBJ1-1; 7 nucleotides line up with TRBD1. J gave up 2 bases and V 4 bases, and 4 bases lay outside the gene matches. In germline, CDR1 is KGHSH, CDR2 LQKENI. This CDR3 is 14 amino acids long. The CDR3 coding sequence is TGTGCCAGCTCACGCCGGGACAGTAACACTGAAGCTTTCTTT. Amino acid sequence: CASSRRDSNTEAFF.

CDR3 loop: CASSLVVLDKNIQYF. In DNA form, the CDR3 reads TGTGCCAGCAGCTTAGTGGTGTTGGACAAAAACATTCAGTACTTC. The genes are TRBV11-3 and TRBJ2-4; no definite D call. CDR1 and CDR2 (germline): SGHNT, YENEEA. This CDR3 spans 15 amino acids. The V end lost 1 base, the J end lost 3 bases, and 10 bases lay between the germline ends.

This clone came up once. The gene calls are TRBV5-4 and TRBJ1-2; D not resolved. The V gene's germline CDR1 is SGHNT and CDR2 YYREEE (reference sequence). Trimming shortened V by 2 bases and J by 2 bases, and 10 bases separated the two germline ends. The CDR3 loop spans 14 amino acids. Here the CDR3 reads CASSFGGRNYGYTF. CDR3 coding DNA: TGTGCCAGCAGCTTTGGTGGCAGAAACTATGGCTACACCTTC. Drawing the rest from reference TRBV5-4 and TRBJ1-2, the complete variable domain is ETGVTQSPTHLIKTRGQQVTLRCSSQSGHNTVSWYQQALGQGPQFIFQYYREEENGRGNFPPRFSGLQFPNYSSELNVNALELDDSALYLCASSFGGRNYGYTFGSGTRLTVV.

The chain is built from TRBV6-1 and TRBJ1-2, with D perhaps matching TRBD1 (6 bases). Germline CDR1 and CDR2: MNHNS and SASEGT. V was trimmed by 7 bases and J by 7 bases, leaving 19 bases between them. The CDR3 runs to 14 residues. The CDR3 is CASIQTSGAGGYTF. For the CDR3, the DNA is TGTGCCAGCATCCAAACGTCGGGGGCAGGTGGCTACACCTTC.

This clone appeared once. V usage is TRBV9 and J usage is TRBJ1-4; 8 positions agree with TRBD1. Per the germline V gene, CDR1 is SGDLS and CDR2 is YYNGEE. V lost 3 bases, J lost 8 bases, and 12 bases stayed unmatched. The CDR3 is 16 residues long. The CDR3 region is CASSAAPGGGEEKLFF. In DNA, the CDR3 is TGTGCCAGCAGCGCAGCCCCAGGGGGCGGAGAGGAAAAACTGTTTTTT.

By sample share, this clone is medium-sized. The chain recombines TRBV27 with TRBJ1-1, with D tentatively TRBD1 (5 bases). Trimming pared 5 bases from V and 3 bases from J, leaving 7 bases between. From germline, CDR1 is MNHEY and CDR2 SMNVEV (reference sequence). This CDR3 contains 12 residues. The DNA of the CDR3 is TGTGCCAGCAGTGACAGTTACACTGAAGCTTTCTTT. Protein sequence: CASSDSYTEAFF.

The chain recombines TRBV4-3 with TRBJ1-2; 9 nucleotides line up with TRBD1. Trimming cost V 3 bases and J 7 bases; bases outside gene matches: 9. This CDR3 has 15 amino acids. Germline V CDR1 and CDR2: LGHNA, YSLEER. The DNA of the CDR3 is TGCGCCAGCAGCCAGGATTCCGGGACAGGGATTGGCTACACCTTC. Translated, it gives CASSQDSGTGIGYTF.

The rearrangement links TRBV1 to TRBJ2-5; TRBD2 is taken as the D call from the table, unchecked against the DNA. TRBV1 is a pseudogene segment. This CDR3 contains 16 residues. The CDR3 reads CTSSRLRVVRRETQYF. In DNA, the CDR3 is TGCACCAGCAGCCGCCTCCGGGTAGTAAGAAGAGAGACCCAGTACTTC.

The V call is TRBV6-5, the J call TRBJ2-1, with 7 bases matching TRBD2. This CDR3 is 12 amino acids long. CDR1 MNHEY and CDR2 SVGAGI come from the germline V gene. V was clipped by 5 bases and J by 6 bases; unmatched bases: 1. CDR3 residues: CASSSGANEQFF. Written as DNA, the CDR3 is TGTGCCAGCAGTAGCGGGGCCAATGAGCAGTTCTTC.

The V call is TRBV9, the J call TRBJ1-1; TRBD1 matches at 8 bases. The length of the CDR3 is 14 residues. J lost 5 bases, V lost 1 base, and 4 bases had no gene match. The germline CDR1 and CDR2 sequences are SGDLS and YYNGEE. DNA of the CDR3: TGTGCCAGCAGCGTACGGACAGGGAATACTGAAGCTTTCTTT. It translates to CASSVRTGNTEAFF.

This clone was detected only a few times. The chain recombines TRBV30 with TRBJ1-1; no clear D gene. Per the germline V gene, CDR1 is GTSNPN and CDR2 is SVGIG (reference sequence). Trimming cost V 0 bases and J 11 bases, with 13 bases left between them. This CDR3 comprises 12 residues. For the CDR3, the DNA is TGTGCCTGGAGTGTAGGTCCTGCGGAGGCTTTCTTT. Translation: CAWSVGPAEAFF.

The chain employs TRBV7-9 and TRBJ1-2; D might be TRBD1 (5 bases). Germline CDR1 and CDR2: SEHNR and FQNEAQ (reference sequence). Deletions cut 3 bases from V and 6 bases from J, with 20 bases between. This CDR3 is 16 amino acids long. The CDR3 nucleotides are TGTGCCAGCAGCTTCGGGGGGGGAGGAGGCCACGATGGCTACACCTTC. Encoded protein: CASSFGGGGGHDGYTF.

In its sample, this clone was seen a few times. The chain links TRBV30 to TRBJ1-1; 7 bases match TRBD1. The CDR3 is 12 amino acids. Germline V gene sequence: CDR1 GTSNPN, CDR2 SVGIG (reference sequence). Trimming cost V 0 bases and J 13 bases; bases outside gene matches: 8. The CDR3 nucleotides read TGTGCCTGGAGTGTACAGGGGTTGAGAGGTTTCTTT. It translates to CAWSVQGLRGFF.

The genes are TRBV30 and TRBJ1-1; tentative D call: TRBD1 (6 bases). Germline V lookup: CDR1 GTSNPN, CDR2 SVGIG (reference sequence). The germline V and J ends were trimmed by 0 bases and 11 bases, with 16 bases remaining between them. This CDR3 contains 13 residues. In DNA form, the CDR3 reads TGTGCCTGGAGTGTAGGGGGGTATGGGACCGCTTTCTTT. Translated: CAWSVGGYGTAFF.

The chain links TRBV15 to TRBJ1-1, with 7 bases lining up with TRBD1. CDR3 length: 13 amino acids. Per germline, CDR1 LNHNV and CDR2 YYDKDF (reference sequence). The trim removed 8 bases at V and 0 bases at J, leaving 3 bases unmatched. CDR3 region: CATRGQLNTEAFF. The CDR3 bases are TGTGCCACCCGGGGACAGCTGAACACTGAAGCTTTCTTT.

The rearrangement links TRBV5-1 to TRBJ1-5; the D is unclear. The germline CDR1 and CDR2 sequences are SGHRS and YFSETQ. There are 14 residues in the CDR3. V was trimmed by 0 bases and J by 3 bases, leaving 7 bases between them. The CDR3 DNA reads TGCGCCAGCAGCTTGGGAGGCGACAATCAGCCCCAGCATTTT. As protein: CASSLGGDNQPQHF.

The chain joins TRBV2 to TRBJ1-5; 7 bases line up with TRBD1. After removal of 3 bases from V and 0 bases from J, the junction contained 2 bases not matched to a gene. CDR1 is SNHLY, CDR2 FYNNEI, per germline. The CDR3 loop spans 15 amino acids. The CDR3 loop reads CASSESGGSNQPQHF. In DNA, the CDR3 is TGTGCCAGCAGTGAGTCAGGGGGTAGCAATCAGCCCCAGCATTTT. The variable domain in full, completed from reference TRBV2 and TRBJ1-5, reads EPEVTQTPSHQVTQMGQEVILRCVPISNHLYFYWYRQILGQKVEFLVSFYNNEISEKSEIFDDQFSVERPDGSNFTLKIRSTKLEDSAMYFCASSESGGSNQPQHFGDGTRLSIL.